The source of this TCR beta chain is a study of shared clonotypes between healthy human individuals. General study points: Memory subsets generally showed smaller estimated richness than naive subsets did. Four donors had approximately 4.6% of their naive CD4 clonotypes in common.

Details on this clone: The antigen remains undetermined.

The CDR3 runs 15 residues. The V end lost 1 base, the J end lost 0 bases, and 7 bases lay between the germline ends. Germline loops: CDR1 SGHVS, CDR2 FQNEAQ. The protocol was immunoSEQ multiplex PCR, while the TCRdb copy is restricted to in-frame clones and leaves out a portion. The sample lists 2 million to 2.5 million clones, 90% to 95% occurring once. The clonotype comes from a man between 18 and 35 years old in good health. Sequencing was carried out using naive CD4+ T cells sorted from blood. Subset denoted: CD45RA+ positively selected. This chain connects TRBV7-8 to TRBJ1-3; no firm D call. The chain's CDR3 is CASSLDRTSGNTIYF. The CDR3 region has the DNA TGTGCCAGCAGCTTAGATAGGACCTCTGGAAACACCATATATTTT.